This TCR beta chain stems from a study of Graves' ophthalmopathy and Graves' hyperthyroidism. Amplification from RNA transcripts yielded the TCR beta CDR3 regions. RT-PCR was first run with HTBI primers, then multiplex PCR in a second round. One entry per CDR3 protein, called by TCRdb with MiXCR from the multiplex PCR reads. The sample lists 400,000 to 500,000 distinct CDR3 sequences; around 20% were seen once. Excluded were patients with other autoimmune diseases, uncontrolled infections, pregnancy or lactation. This clonotype turned up a few times. The source of this sequence is a woman under 30 with stable Graves' hyperthyroidism. The sample was peripheral blood.

The DNA for the CDR3 is TGTGCCAGCAGAATCCAGGGGCTGAACACTGAAGCTTTCTTT. It codes for CASRIQGLNTEAFF. The chain couples TRBV6-1 to TRBJ1-1, with D maybe TRBD1 (6 bases). Germline-derived CDR1 and CDR2 are MNHNS and SASEGT. The CDR3 sequence is 14 residues long. V shed 6 bases and J shed 0 bases, with 11 bases lying between them.